This TCR beta chain was captured in a study of blood T cell repertoires in COVID-19 (TCRdb year 2020). Regarding the research as a whole: Collaborator samples came from the United States, Italy and Spain and covered acute and convalescent phases of COVID-19. The material from the prospective study consisted of cDNA or gDNA derived from T cells, B-cell-depleted T cells, or PBMCs. Deeply sampled blood TCRbeta repertoires from subjects exposed to, actively infected with, or recovered from COVID-19 were included in the dataset. The repertoires were released in a freely available public database meant as a resource for research on the immune response to SARS-CoV-2. The samples were drawn from two sources: the first 160 participants of the ongoing ImmuneRACE study, and over 1,000 subjects contributed by 6 global collaborators. Sample metadata almost always included a de-identified subject ID, COVID-19 status, age in years and sex. Where available, HLA class I and class II types were taken from metadata supplied by the sample provider and were not determined by assay-based typing.

The immunoSEQ Assay, a bias-controlled multiplex PCR, was used to amplify TCRbeta CDR3 regions from genomic DNA. Per the original workflow: The number of nucleated cells in each sample was estimated from the amplification of reference gene primers within the assay. To quantify the absolute abundance of each unique TCRbeta CDR3 rearrangement, sequence reads were collapsed and filtered. For each sample, productive Simpson clonality was calculated as the square root of Simpson's diversity index over productive rearrangements. TCRdb took this table from immuneACCESS and kept in-frame rearrangements with V and J called. Such tables lack part of the clones; where checked against another copy, unresolved V genes explain under half of the gap, and the rest is unexplained. V and J calls and clone size are given by that table; D and trimming were obtained from the DNA. Recorded for this sample are more than 100,000 clones; about 86% of them occurred a single time. The top ten constitute 0.88% of the sample.

The junction shows trimming of 1 base on V and 6 bases on J, and the gene matches do not reach 9 bases of it. The CDR3 runs 15 amino acids, cysteine and phenylalanine included. The only DNA kept is the CDR3, 45 bases in frame from the first base. CDR1 and CDR2 were assigned from the germline V gene as SQVTM and ANQGSEA. Of note for this clone: Its target antigen remains unknown. It has no much larger one-base neighbor in the sample; base qualities were not kept.

Overall study results and their limits: Clinical and demographic metadata were provided uncurated, with the amount varying by source and participant.

The collaborating institutions used their own protocols to collect whole blood in K2EDTA tubes. For TCRbeta analysis, collaborators shipped samples as frozen whole blood, isolated PBMCs, or DNA extracted from either of those sample types. The chain couples TRBV29-1 to TRBJ2-7, and 10 junction bases match TRBD1. Source material: peripheral blood. The TCR originated in a woman aged 50 to 60 with active or convalescent COVID-19. The CDR3 protein is CSVEGLGDRGVEQYF. The sequenced DNA is TGCAGCGTTGAAGGCCTGGGGGACAGGGGCGTCGAGCAGTACTTC.